Below are 19 T cell receptor beta chains sequenced from a single sample in a study of a mutant IDH1 vaccine in newly diagnosed glioma. Noted time point: baseline, week 1 (first vaccination visit). This sample's treatment: pre-vaccination baseline after standard-of-care therapy. Here immunoSEQ multiplex PCR was the method, and the copy in TCRdb shows in-frame clones only, minus some. The table shows roughly 70,000 clones, with roughly 85% occurring only once. The source was PBMCs, collected from a glioma patient treated with radiotherapy, temozolomide or both. The receptor source for this set is a man aged 30 to 39 with glioma.

Only one count was recorded for this clone. The V call is TRBV30, the J call TRBJ1-2; 7 nucleotides match TRBD1. Germline V lookup: CDR1 GTSNPN, CDR2 SVGIG (reference sequence). The CDR3 is 13 amino acids. V gave up 1 base and J gave up 8 bases; unmatched junction bases: 7. In DNA, the CDR3 is TGTGCCTGGAGTGACAGGGGCCCTCAGGGCTACACCTTC. This translates into CAWSDRGPQGYTF.

This clone has just one count. The chain couples TRBV5-1 to TRBJ2-7; D gene uncertain. In germline, CDR1 is SGHRS, CDR2 YFSETQ. The CDR3 covers 13 residues. V lost 3 bases, J lost 0 bases, and 7 bases lay in between. Here the CDR3 DNA reads TGCGCCAGCAGCTACCCACCCTCCTACGAGCAGTACTTC. Amino acid sequence: CASSYPPSYEQYF.

The chain links TRBV14 to TRBJ1-6, with D tentatively TRBD1 (5 bases). V lost 5 bases, J lost 4 bases, and 9 bases lay in between. The CDR3 loop spans 14 amino acids. Per the germline V gene, CDR1 is SGHDN and CDR2 is FVKESK. The CDR3 protein is CASSAQVYNSPLHF. The CDR3 DNA is TGTGCCAGCAGCGCACAGGTGTATAATTCACCCCTCCACTTT.

The chain employs TRBV2 and TRBJ1-2; 7 nucleotides line up with TRBD1. The CDR3 contains 15 residues. The germline CDR1 and CDR2 sequences are SNHLY and FYNNEI. J gave up 1 base and V 1 base, and 3 bases lay outside the gene matches. The CDR3 protein is CASSEGQGSNYGYTF. Here the CDR3 DNA reads TGTGCCAGCAGTGAAGGACAGGGTAGTAACTATGGCTACACCTTC.

V and J are TRBV4-2 and TRBJ2-2, with 9 nucleotides matching TRBD1. The V and J ends lost 4 bases and 0 bases, in that order; junction bases with no gene match: 6. The CDR3 is made up of 17 amino acids. Germline loops: CDR1 LGHNA, CDR2 YNFKEQ. Here the CDR3 DNA reads TGTGCCAGCAGCCGCGGACAGGGGCTGGCGAACACCGGGGAGCTGTTTTTT. Its translation: CASSRGQGLANTGELFF.

The rearrangement links TRBV6-5 to TRBJ1-2, with 9 bases that match TRBD1. With V trimmed by 6 bases and J by 5 bases, 4 bases remained unmatched. CDR1 MNHEY and CDR2 SVGAGI come from the germline V gene. The CDR3 loop spans 13 amino acids. The CDR3 sequence is CASRGTGKYGYTF. The DNA of the CDR3 is TGTGCCAGCAGAGGGACAGGGAAGTATGGCTACACCTTC.

The rearrangement joins TRBV4-1 to TRBJ2-5; possible D gene TRBD1, 6 bases. This CDR3 is built from 15 residues. V shed 1 base and J shed 4 bases, with 13 bases lying between them. CDR1 is MGHRA, CDR2 YSYEKL, per germline. CDR3 protein: CASSQGVQGRETQYF. In DNA form, the CDR3 reads TGCGCCAGCAGCCAAGGAGTGCAGGGGCGAGAGACCCAGTACTTC.

V gene TRBV28 combines with J gene TRBJ1-5; 9 bases are shared with TRBD1. With V trimmed by 5 bases and J by 7 bases, 12 bases remained unmatched. This CDR3 region has 16 residues. The germline CDR1 and CDR2 sequences are MDHEN and SYDVKM. This chain's CDR3 is CASSPSDRGLRQPQHF. As DNA, the CDR3 is TGTGCCAGCAGTCCTTCTGACAGGGGGTTAAGACAGCCCCAGCATTTT.

The gene calls are TRBV7-8 and TRBJ1-2; D gene uncertain. The V gene lost 5 bases and the J gene lost 7 bases, with 17 bases spanning the gap. The CDR3 runs to 14 residues. From germline, CDR1 is SGHVS and CDR2 FQNEAQ. CDR3 loop: CASSLAGQASGYTF. The CDR3 DNA reads TGTGCCAGCAGCCTCGCCGGGCAGGCGAGTGGCTACACCTTC.

This chain links TRBV2 with TRBJ2-3, with 13 positions matching TRBD2. From germline, CDR1 is SNHLY and CDR2 FYNNEI. There are 14 residues in the CDR3. V was clipped by 7 bases and J by 6 bases; unmatched bases: 4. The CDR3 DNA follows: TGTGCCAGCACCACGACTAGCGGGGGGGATACGCAGTATTTT. This encodes CASTTTSGGDTQYF.

The chain combines TRBV4-2 with TRBJ1-2; D call uncertain. The CDR3 is 13 residues long. V was clipped by 0 bases and J by 5 bases, with 7 bases between them. Germline CDR1 is LGHNA and CDR2 is YNFKEQ. The DNA for the CDR3 is TGTGCCAGCAGCCAAGATTATGAGTATGGCTACACCTTC. This translates into CASSQDYEYGYTF.

The V call is TRBV6-1, the J call TRBJ1-5; D may be TRBD1 (5 bases). Germline assignment: CDR1 MNHNS and CDR2 SASEGT. Trimming pared 5 bases from V and 5 bases from J, leaving 13 bases between. CDR3 length: 14 residues. The CDR3 DNA reads as TGTGCCAGCAGTCCAGGGCAGGTTCATCAGCCCCAGCATTTT. This sequence encodes CASSPGQVHQPQHF.

The J gene is TRBJ1-5, the V gene TRBV10-3, with a weak D call TRBD1 (6 bases). This CDR3 comprises 16 residues. The ends were cut back, 6 bases at V and 0 bases at J, with 15 bases in the middle. Germline CDR1 ENHRY, CDR2 SYGVKD. The CDR3 reads CAISKKEGDSNQPQHF. For the CDR3, the DNA is TGTGCCATCAGCAAGAAGGAGGGGGATAGCAATCAGCCCCAGCATTTT.

The rearrangement uses TRBV5-6 and TRBJ2-3, with 7 bases aligning to TRBD2. This CDR3 region has 15 residues. Germline values: CDR1 SGHDT, CDR2 YYEEEE. The V gene end was trimmed by 1 base and the J gene end by 6 bases; junction bases not matched to a gene: 8. The CDR3 nucleotides are TGTGCCAGCAGCTTGCCCAGCGGGGCCGGGGATACGCAGTATTTT. Translated: CASSLPSGAGDTQYF.

The rearrangement links TRBV4-1 to TRBJ2-7; D perhaps matches TRBD2 (5 bases). The CDR3 sequence is 19 residues long. Germline loops: CDR1 MGHRA, CDR2 YSYEKL. The ends were cut back, 3 bases at V and 1 base at J, with 25 bases in the middle. In DNA, the CDR3 is TGCGCCAGCAGCCAGGCAACAGCGGTCGGGCTCCGCACGTCCTACGAGCAGTACTTC. This translates into CASSQATAVGLRTSYEQYF.

The genes are TRBV5-4 and TRBJ2-5; 12 positions match TRBD1. The J call may be wrong; the DNA end is better matched by TRBJ2-7. The germline V gene has CDR1 SGHNT and CDR2 YYREEE (reference sequence). The CDR3 is 16 amino acids. The CDR3 spells CASSPGLGQGAYEQYF. The CDR3 nucleotides read TGTGCCAGCAGCCCCGGACTGGGACAGGGGGCGTACGAGCAGTACTTC.

This rearrangement joins TRBV5-4 to TRBJ1-2; 7 nucleotides match TRBD1. Trimming removed 5 bases from V and 4 bases from J; junction bases left unmatched: 5. The V gene's germline CDR1 is SGHNT and CDR2 YYREEE (reference sequence). The CDR3 is made up of 13 amino acids. CDR3 protein: CASRSDRLYGYTF. The CDR3 nucleotides read TGTGCCAGCAGATCGGACAGGCTCTATGGCTACACCTTC.

This rearrangement joins TRBV11-3 to TRBJ2-1, with TRBD2 matching over 13 bases. This CDR3 spans 15 amino acids. CDR1 SGHNT and CDR2 YENEEA come from the germline V gene. Trimming took 6 bases from V and 8 from J; bases not matched to a gene: 7. The CDR3 DNA reads as TGTGCCAGCAGTTCGGGACTAGCGGGGATATATGAGCAGTTCTTC. Its translation: CASSSGLAGIYEQFF.

V gene TRBV11-3 combines with J gene TRBJ2-7; D remains ambiguous. Germline assignment: CDR1 SGHNT and CDR2 YENEEA. V was trimmed by 4 bases and J by 4 bases, leaving 11 bases between them. CDR3 length: 13 residues. The CDR3 nucleotides read TGTGCCAGCAGCTCCCAATCTGGGTACGAGCAGTACTTC. As protein: CASSSQSGYEQYF.